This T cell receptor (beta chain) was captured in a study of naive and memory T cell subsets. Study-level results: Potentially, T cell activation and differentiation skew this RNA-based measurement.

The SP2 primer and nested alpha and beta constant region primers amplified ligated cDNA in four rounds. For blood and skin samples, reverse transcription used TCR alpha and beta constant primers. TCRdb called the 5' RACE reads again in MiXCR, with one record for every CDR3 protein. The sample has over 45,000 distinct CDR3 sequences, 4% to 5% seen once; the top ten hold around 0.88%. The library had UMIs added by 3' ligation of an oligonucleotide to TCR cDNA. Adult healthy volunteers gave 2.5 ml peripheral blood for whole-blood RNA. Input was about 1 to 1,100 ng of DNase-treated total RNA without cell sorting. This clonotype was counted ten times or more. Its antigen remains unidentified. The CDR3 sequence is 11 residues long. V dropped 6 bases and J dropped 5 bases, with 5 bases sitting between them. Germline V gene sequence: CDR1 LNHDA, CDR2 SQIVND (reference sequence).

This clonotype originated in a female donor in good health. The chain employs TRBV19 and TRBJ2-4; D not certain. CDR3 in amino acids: CASRGQNIQYF. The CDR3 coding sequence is TGTGCCAGTAGGGGCCAAAACATTCAGTACTTC.